Each of the 8 T cell receptor beta chains below was sequenced from the same sample in a study of blood T cell repertoires in COVID-19. Produced via immunoSEQ multiplex PCR; TCRdb's table is partial and in-frame only. The data contain around 180,000 clones, 70% to 90% of them singletons. The material sequenced was peripheral blood. Receptors originate from a human donor with active or convalescent COVID-19. The donor label of this sample is uncertain.

This chain links TRBV28 with TRBJ2-3; D remains ambiguous. Between the trimmed V and J ends, which lost 7 bases and 1 base, there was a span of 9 bases. This CDR3 is 13 amino acids long. From germline, CDR1 is MDHEN and CDR2 SYDVKM. CDR3 protein: CASKRGGTDTQYF. As DNA, the CDR3 is TGTGCCAGCAAGCGTGGTGGCACAGATACGCAGTATTTT.

This chain uses TRBV24-1 with TRBJ2-3, with D possibly being TRBD1 (6 bases). This CDR3 contains 14 residues. V was pared by 4 bases and J by 4 bases, with 11 bases between. Germline V lookup: CDR1 KGHDR, CDR2 SFDVKD. The CDR3 here is CATSELGGADTQYF. CDR3 DNA: TGTGCCACCAGTGAGTTAGGGGGTGCAGATACGCAGTATTTT.

This clone was observed once. The J gene is TRBJ1-1, the V gene TRBV2, with 9 bases that match TRBD1. The V gene's germline CDR1 is SNHLY and CDR2 FYNNEI. Germline trimming cut 7 bases from V and 8 bases from J; bases unmatched to any gene: 8. The CDR3 runs to 13 residues. The CDR3 reads CASNRDREGEAFF. The CDR3 DNA is TGTGCCAGCAACAGGGACAGGGAGGGCGAAGCTTTCTTT.

This clone was seen once. V gene TRBV11-3 combines with J gene TRBJ2-5, with D possibly being TRBD1 (6 bases). The CDR3 sequence is 17 residues long. V was shortened by 5 bases and J by 1 base, with 20 bases between the two germline ends. CDR1 SGHNT and CDR2 YENEEA come from the germline V gene. The CDR3 loop reads CASSPRTGTNLQETQYF. For the CDR3, the DNA is TGTGCCAGCAGCCCACGAACCGGGACAAATCTCCAAGAGACCCAGTACTTC.

The rearrangement links TRBV7-2 to TRBJ1-2, with D possibly TRBD1 on 6 matching bases. The CDR3 loop spans 15 amino acids. Trimming stripped 5 bases from V and 2 bases from J, with 15 bases between. Germline CDR1 and CDR2: SGHTA and FQGNSA. The CDR3 is CASSKTGPSNYGYTF. CDR3 DNA sequence: TGTGCCAGCAGCAAAACAGGGCCGTCCAACTATGGCTACACCTTC.

This CDR3 is CASSPYRDSEQFF. Written as DNA, the CDR3 is TGTGCCAGCAGCCCCTACCGGGACTCTGAGCAGTTCTTC. V usage is TRBV11-3 and J usage is TRBJ2-1; D perhaps matches TRBD2 (6 bases). Germline V lookup: CDR1 SGHNT, CDR2 YENEEA. V was trimmed by 5 bases and J by 9 bases, leaving 14 bases between them. The CDR3 totals 13 residues. The entire variable domain, with the rest obtained from reference TRBV11-3 and TRBJ2-1, is as follows: EAGVVQSPRYKIIEKKQPVAFWCNPISGHNTLYWYLQNLGQGPELLIRYENEEAVDDSQLPKDRFSAERLKGVDSTLKIQPAELGDSAVYLCASSPYRDSEQFFGPGTRLTVL.

The chain employs TRBV7-3 and TRBJ2-3, with D possibly matching TRBD2 (5 bases). Germline V CDR1 and CDR2: SGHTA, FQGTGA. V was shortened by 2 bases and J by 2 bases, with 14 bases between the two germline ends. CDR3 length equals 16 residues. The CDR3 DNA sequence: TGTGCCAGCAGCTTAGGATGGCAGCGGAACACAGATACGCAGTATTTT. It is translated as CASSLGWQRNTDTQYF.

The CDR3 DNA sequence: TGTGCCAGCTCACCAGGACAGGGTGCGGAGACCCAGTACTTC. This codes for CASSPGQGAETQYF. This chain uses TRBV18 with TRBJ2-5, with 8 positions matching TRBD1. From germline, CDR1 is KGHSH and CDR2 LQKENI. This CDR3 spans 14 amino acids. The V gene end was trimmed by 2 bases and the J gene end by 5 bases; junction bases not matched to a gene: 4.